Shown below are 11 T cell receptor beta chains from a single sample sequenced in a study of cytomegalovirus exposure and HLA in healthy donors. The study ran its PCR with 60 Vbeta and 13 Jbeta primers. TCRdb's table, derived via immunoSEQ multiplex PCR, lists solely in-frame clones and lacks some. The sample includes roughly 140,000 clones, less than 85% of them seen just once. The sample comprised PBMCs. The receptors stem from a woman between 50 and 59 years old in good health and CMV-seropositive.

The V call is TRBV5-1, the J call TRBJ2-7; 10 positions match TRBD1. This CDR3 comprises 14 residues. In germline, CDR1 is SGHRS, CDR2 YFSETQ. V was clipped by 4 bases and J by 5 bases; unmatched bases: 6. This CDR3 reads CASSTGTGAHEQYF. DNA for the CDR3: TGCGCCAGCAGCACCGGGACAGGGGCACACGAGCAGTACTTC. Complete variable domain (other parts from reference TRBV5-1 and TRBJ2-7): KAGVTQTPRYLIKTRGQQVTLSCSPISGHRSVSWYQQTPGQGLQFLFEYFSETQRNKGNFPGRFSGRQFSNSRSEMNVSTLELGDSALYLCASSTGTGAHEQYFGPGTRLTVT.

The DNA of the CDR3 is TGTGCCAGCTCACCAGCGCCTCTCGGGAGCAATCAGCCCCAGCATTTT. This translates into CASSPAPLGSNQPQHF. The rearrangement joins TRBV18 to TRBJ1-5; D gene uncertain. The length of the CDR3 is 16 residues. Germline CDR1 reads KGHSH; CDR2 reads LQKENI. Trimming pared 2 bases from V and 1 base from J, leaving 12 bases between.

This chain joins TRBV7-2 and TRBJ2-3, with D perhaps matching TRBD1 (7 bases). Between the trimmed V and J ends, which lost 3 bases and 8 bases, there was a span of 18 bases. The germline gives CDR1 SGHTA, CDR2 FQGNSA. The CDR3 has 15 amino acids. CDR3 nucleotide sequence: TGTGCCAGCAGCTTGGGACAGCAATGGAGGGGTACGCAGTATTTT. Encoded protein: CASSLGQQWRGTQYF.

J is TRBJ2-5 and V is TRBV5-1, with D perhaps matching TRBD1 (6 bases). V was pared by 2 bases and J by 4 bases, with 15 bases between. The germline V gene has CDR1 SGHRS and CDR2 YFSETQ. The CDR3 consists of 15 residues. This CDR3 reads CASSLQGSGVETQYF. The CDR3, as DNA: TGCGCCAGCAGCTTACAGGGATCGGGCGTAGAGACCCAGTACTTC.

The chain has TRBV2 and TRBJ1-4, with 8 bases lining up with TRBD1. After removal of 0 bases from V and 7 bases from J, the junction contained 4 bases not matched to a gene. There are 15 residues in the CDR3. CDR1 and CDR2 from the germline V gene are SNHLY and FYNNEI. DNA of the CDR3: TGTGCCAGCAGTGAAGCCGACAGGGGACGTGAAAAACTGTTTTTT. Protein product: CASSEADRGREKLFF.

In DNA form, the CDR3 reads TGTGCCAGCAGTGAATGGGGGCTTGACAACATTCAGTACTTC. Amino acid sequence: CASSEWGLDNIQYF. The chain carries TRBV2 and TRBJ2-4; a weak D match, TRBD1 (6 bases). The CDR3 length is 14 residues. From germline, CDR1 is SNHLY and CDR2 FYNNEI. Trimming removed 2 bases at V and 7 bases at J, with 12 bases between.

The chain combines TRBV9 with TRBJ1-1; no firm D call. This CDR3 contains 13 residues. From germline, CDR1 is SGDLS and CDR2 YYNGEE. Deletions cut 2 bases from V and 1 base from J, with 6 bases between. CDR3 sequence: CASSVGSNTEAFF. Written as DNA, the CDR3 is TGTGCCAGCAGCGTTGGCTCGAACACTGAAGCTTTCTTT.

This rearrangement joins TRBV7-2 to TRBJ2-7, with D possibly TRBD1 on 5 matching bases. Germline V lookup: CDR1 SGHTA, CDR2 FQGNSA. Trimming removed 5 bases from V and 7 bases from J, with 18 bases in between. CDR3 length: 14 residues. CDR3: CASSQPVGAREQYF. The CDR3 DNA is TGTGCCAGCAGCCAACCGGTAGGGGCTCGAGAGCAGTACTTC.

This clone was counted once. The V call is TRBV7-2, the J call TRBJ1-1, with TRBD1 as a possible D gene (5 bases). The germline CDR1 and CDR2 sequences are SGHTA and FQGNSA. Trimming removed 4 bases at V and 6 bases at J, with 9 bases between. This CDR3 contains 12 residues. CDR3 coding DNA: TGTGCCAGCAGCTCGACAGTTCCTGAAGCTTTCTTT. This translates into CASSSTVPEAFF.

The CDR3 sequence is CASSVGRNEQFF. The CDR3, as DNA: TGTGCCAGCAGCGTAGGGAGAAATGAGCAGTTCTTC. This chain uses TRBV9 with TRBJ2-1; D gene unclear. CDR1 and CDR2 (germline): SGDLS, YYNGEE. The CDR3 consists of 12 residues. V lost 0 bases, J lost 7 bases, and 5 bases lay in between.

This clone was counted a few times. The chain is built from TRBV29-1 and TRBJ2-2; D perhaps matches TRBD1 (6 bases). The CDR3 is made up of 11 amino acids. Germline V gene sequence: CDR1 SQVTM, CDR2 ANQGSEA. V lost 8 bases and J lost 6, with 10 bases in between. The CDR3 is CSYRVAGELFF. CDR3 nucleotides: TGCAGCTACAGGGTCGCCGGGGAGCTGTTTTTT.